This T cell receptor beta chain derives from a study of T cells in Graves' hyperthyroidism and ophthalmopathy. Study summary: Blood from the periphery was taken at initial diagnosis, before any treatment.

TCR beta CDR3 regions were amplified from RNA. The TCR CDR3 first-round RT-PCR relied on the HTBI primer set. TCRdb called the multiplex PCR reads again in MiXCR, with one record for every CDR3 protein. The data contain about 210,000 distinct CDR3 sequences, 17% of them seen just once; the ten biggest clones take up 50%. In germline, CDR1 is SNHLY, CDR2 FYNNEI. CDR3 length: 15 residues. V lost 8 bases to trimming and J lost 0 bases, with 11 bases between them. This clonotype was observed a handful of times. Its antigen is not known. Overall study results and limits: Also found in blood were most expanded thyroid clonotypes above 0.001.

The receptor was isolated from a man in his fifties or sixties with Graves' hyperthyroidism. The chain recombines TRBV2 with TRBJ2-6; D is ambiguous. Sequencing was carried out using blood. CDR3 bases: TGTGCCAGCTCAACTCCAAGCTCTGGGGCCAACGTCCTGACTTTC. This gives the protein CASSTPSSGANVLTF.